This TCR beta chain was captured in a study of blood T cell repertoires in COVID-19. As for the study in general: The analysed material was cDNA or gDNA that came from T cells, B-cell-depleted T cells, or PBMCs.

The CDR3 spans 15 residues. V lost 1 base and J 1 base, leaving 8 bases between the germline ends. The germline CDR1 and CDR2 sequences are SGHTA and FQGNSA. Assay: immunoSEQ multiplex PCR; the TCRdb copy retains only in-frame clones and omits some. Of 95,000 to 150,000 clones in the sample, more than 85% were seen once. Sequenced sample: peripheral blood. V and J are TRBV7-2 and TRBJ2-1, with D perhaps matching TRBD2 (6 bases). The source is a man over 45 with COVID-19, enrolled during active disease. This CDR3 reads CASSLVGGSYNEQFF. The CDR3 region has the DNA TGTGCCAGCAGCTTAGTGGGGGGTTCCTACAATGAGCAGTTCTTC.